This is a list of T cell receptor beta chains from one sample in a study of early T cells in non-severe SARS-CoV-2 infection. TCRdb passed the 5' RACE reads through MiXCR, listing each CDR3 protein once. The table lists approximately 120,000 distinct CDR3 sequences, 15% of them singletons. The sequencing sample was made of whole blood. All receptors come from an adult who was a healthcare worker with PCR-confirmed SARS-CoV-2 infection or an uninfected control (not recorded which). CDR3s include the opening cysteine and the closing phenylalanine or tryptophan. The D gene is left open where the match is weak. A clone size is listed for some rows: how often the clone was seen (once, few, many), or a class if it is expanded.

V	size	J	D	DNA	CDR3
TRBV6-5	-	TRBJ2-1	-	TGTGCCAGCAGTCCCTACCCCCGCGAATATGAGCAGTTCTTC	CASSPYPREYEQFF
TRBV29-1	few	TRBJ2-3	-	TGCAGCGTTGCCCTCCTTTCTAGCACAGATACGCAGTATTTT	CSVALLSSTDTQYF
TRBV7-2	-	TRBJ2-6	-	TGTGCCAGCAGCCGCCAGCCGCTAGGGGCCAACGTCCTGACTTTC	CASSRQPLGANVLTF
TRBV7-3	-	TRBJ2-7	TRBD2	TGTGCCAGCAGCTTAGGACTAGCGGGTAAGACCGAGCAGTACTTC	CASSLGLAGKTEQYF
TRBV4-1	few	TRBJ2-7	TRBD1	TGCGCCAGCAGCCATGGACAGGGGGTTTACGAGCAGTACTTC	CASSHGQGVYEQYF
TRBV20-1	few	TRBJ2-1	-	TGCAGTGCTGGAGCCCCTCGCGGGGGCCTCGAGGATGAGCAGTTCTTC	CSAGAPRGGLEDEQFF
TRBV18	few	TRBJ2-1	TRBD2	TGTGCCAGCGGACCGCCTAGCGGGGAGCCCTCCTACAATGAGCAGTTCTTC	CASGPPSGEPSYNEQFF
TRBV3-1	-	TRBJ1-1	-	TGTACCAGCAGCCACGGAGGGAACACTGAAGCTTTCTTT	CTSSHGGNTEAFF
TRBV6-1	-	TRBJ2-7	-	TGTGCCAGCAGTGTTTCCGGGAACTACTACGAGCAGTACTTC	CASSVSGNYYEQYF
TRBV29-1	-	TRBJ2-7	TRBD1	TGCAGCGTTCTGACAGGGGATACCTACGAGCAGTACTTC	CSVLTGDTYEQYF
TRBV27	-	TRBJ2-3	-	TGTGCCAGCAGTTATCTGGGAGGTGGTGATACGCAGTATTTT	CASSYLGGGDTQYF
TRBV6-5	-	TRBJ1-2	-	TGTGCCAGCACCGCCGCGGGGGGTGGAAACCTCTACACCTTC	CASTAAGGGNLYTF
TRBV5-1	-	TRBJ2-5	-	TGCGCCAGCAGCCCCGGGACTTTAGGAGGATACCAAGAGACCCAGTACTTC	CASSPGTLGGYQETQYF
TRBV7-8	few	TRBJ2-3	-	TGTGCCAGCAGACAAACACAGGGAGATACGCAGTATTTT	CASRQTQGDTQYF
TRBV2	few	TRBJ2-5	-	TGTGCCAGCAGTTGGCTAGGAGAGACCCAGTACTTC	CASSWLGETQYF
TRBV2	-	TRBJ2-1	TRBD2	TGTGCCAGCAGTGAGAGGGCTAGCGGGGGAAATGAGCAGTTCTTC	CASSERASGGNEQFF
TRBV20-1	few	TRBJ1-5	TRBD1	TGCAGTGCTTCAGGGGGCGGACCAAATCAGCCCCAGCATTTT	CSASGGGPNQPQHF
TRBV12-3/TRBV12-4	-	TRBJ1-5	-	TGTGCCAGCAGTTCCGTCGAGAGCAATCAGCCCCAGCATTTT	CASSSVESNQPQHF
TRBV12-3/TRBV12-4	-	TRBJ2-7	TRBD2	TGTGCCAGCAGTTTTGGAGGCGGGGGGCCTTACGAGCAGTACTTC	CASSFGGGGPYEQYF
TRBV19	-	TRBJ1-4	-	TGTGCCAGTAGAAGAACCCAGGGGTCCTCTAATGAAAAACTGTTTTTT	CASRRTQGSSNEKLFF
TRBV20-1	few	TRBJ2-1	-	TGCAGTGCTGGAGACTACAATGAGCAGTTCTTC	CSAGDYNEQFF
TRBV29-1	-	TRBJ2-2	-	TGCAGCGTTGAAGGGCCCGGGGAGCTGTTTTTT	CSVEGPGELFF
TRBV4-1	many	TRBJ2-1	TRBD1	TGCGCCAGCAGCCAGGGGAAGGGGGCTGAATACAATGAGCAGTTCTTC	CASSQGKGAEYNEQFF